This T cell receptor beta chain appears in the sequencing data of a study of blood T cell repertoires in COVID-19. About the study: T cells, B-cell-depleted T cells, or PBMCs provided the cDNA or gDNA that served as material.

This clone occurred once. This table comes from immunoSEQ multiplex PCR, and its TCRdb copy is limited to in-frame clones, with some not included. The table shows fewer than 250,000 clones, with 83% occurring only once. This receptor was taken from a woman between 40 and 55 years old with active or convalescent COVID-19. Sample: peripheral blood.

In nucleotides, the CDR3 is TGTGCCAGCAGTTTATTTACGTCGACAGGGGATTCACCCCTCCACTTT. The encoded protein is CASSLFTSTGDSPLHF. The gene calls are TRBV28 and TRBJ1-6; 8 bases line up with TRBD1. CDR1 and CDR2 from the germline V gene are MDHEN and SYDVKM. This CDR3 spans 16 amino acids. The trim removed 1 base at V and 8 bases at J, leaving 7 bases unmatched.